The rows below give T cell receptor beta chains drawn from one sample of a study of cytomegalovirus exposure and HLA in healthy donors. Clones were read by immunoSEQ multiplex PCR, and TCRdb kept only the in-frame ones, dropping some. The sample lists roughly 120,000 clones; around three quarters were seen once. The source material was PBMCs. The receptors stem from a young man in good health and CMV-seropositive. CDR3s include the opening cysteine and the closing phenylalanine or tryptophan. The D gene is left open where the match is weak. Clone size is stated in some rows and not others, as once, few, many or a class when expanded.

.	TRBV2	.	TRBJ1-4	CASSEQGSGNEKLFF	TGTGCCAGCAGTGAACAGGGGAGCGGTAATGAAAAACTGTTTTTT
.	TRBV20-1	.	TRBJ1-1	CSARGSIEAFF	TGCAGTGCCAGGGGATCAATAGAAGCTTTCTTT
.	TRBV27	.	TRBJ2-7	CASGHRVEQYF	TGTGCCAGCGGGCACAGGGTCGAGCAGTACTTC
.	TRBV7-9	.	TRBJ2-3	CASRYGPLATDTQYF	TGTGCCAGCAGATACGGCCCACTAGCCACAGATACGCAGTATTTT
.	TRBV4-3	.	TRBJ2-3	CASSPAGASTDTQYF	TGCGCCAGCAGCCCAGCAGGGGCTAGCACAGATACGCAGTATTTT
.	TRBV2	.	TRBJ2-1	CASKEGANYNEQFF	TGTGCCAGCAAGGAAGGGGCGAATTACAATGAGCAGTTCTTC
.	TRBV18	.	TRBJ2-6	CASSPPVVDRSSGANVLTF	TGTGCCAGCTCACCACCGGTGGTGGACAGAAGCTCTGGGGCCAACGTCCTGACTTTC
TRBD1	TRBV14	.	TRBJ2-7	CASSQDRDRGYEQYF	TGTGCCAGCAGCCAAGACCGTGACAGGGGATACGAGCAGTACTTC
.	TRBV4-1	few	TRBJ1-6	CASSPQLVELYSYNSPLHF	TGCGCCAGCAGCCCCCAATTGGTGGAGCTTTACTCCTATAATTCACCCCTCCACTTT
.	TRBV5-4	few	TRBJ1-3	CASSPPRDSGGNTIYF	TGTGCCAGCAGCCCCCCGAGGGACTCGGGGGGAAACACCATATATTTT
TRBD1	TRBV5-1	.	TRBJ1-1	CASSSDRANTEAFF	TGCGCCAGCAGCTCGGACAGGGCCAACACTGAAGCTTTCTTT
.	TRBV27	.	TRBJ2-6	CASSSYREPGANVLTF	TGTGCCAGCAGTTCCTACAGGGAGCCTGGGGCCAACGTCCTGACTTTC
TRBD1	TRBV5-4	.	TRBJ1-3	CASSLGGRSGNTIYF	TGTGCCAGCAGCTTAGGGGGCCGCTCTGGAAACACCATATATTTT
TRBD2	TRBV28	few	TRBJ2-3	CASSRLAGRDTQYF	TGTGCCAGCAGTCGACTAGCGGGACGTGATACGCAGTATTTT
TRBD1	TRBV6-5	.	TRBJ1-2	CASSTTQGEYGYTF	TGTGCCAGCAGTACGACACAGGGGGAATATGGCTACACCTTC
TRBD1	TRBV28	.	TRBJ1-2	CASSFTGGDYGYTF	TGTGCCAGCAGTTTTACAGGGGGGGACTATGGCTACACCTTC
TRBD2	TRBV7-8	once	TRBJ2-7	CASSYGTSGGLSYEQYF	TGTGCCAGCAGCTATGGGACTAGCGGGGGCCTCTCCTACGAGCAGTACTTC
TRBD2	TRBV13	.	TRBJ2-2	CASSSRTSSGELFF	TGTGCCAGCAGCTCGCGGACTAGCTCCGGGGAGCTGTTTTTT
.	TRBV19	once	TRBJ1-1	CASSIDFGGQLNTEAFF	TGTGCCAGTAGTATAGACTTTGGTGGGCAGCTGAACACTGAAGCTTTCTTT
.	TRBV5-5	.	TRBJ1-2	CASRPLEGPGYTF	TGTGCCAGCAGGCCACTTGAGGGCCCTGGCTACACCTTC
TRBD1	TRBV10-3	.	TRBJ1-2	CAISESYPGQGRYGYTF	TGTGCCATCAGTGAGTCGTATCCAGGACAGGGCCGCTATGGCTACACCTTC
.	TRBV7-9	.	TRBJ2-2	CASQTGRAGELFF	TGTGCCAGCCAAACAGGGAGGGCCGGGGAGCTGTTTTTT
.	TRBV2	once	TRBJ2-6	CASTRGSGANGLTF	TGTGCCAGCACCCGTGGCTCTGGGGCCAACGGCCTGACTTTC
TRBD2	TRBV19	.	TRBJ2-1	CASSIDREGRNEQFF	TGTGCCAGTAGTATTGACCGGGAGGGCCGGAATGAGCAGTTCTTC
TRBD1	TRBV30	.	TRBJ2-7	CAWRRGQGVGEQYF	TGTGCCTGGAGAAGGGGACAGGGGGTAGGCGAGCAGTACTTC
TRBD2	TRBV6-5	.	TRBJ2-2	CASRRGGTTGELFF	TGTGCCAGCCGCCGGGGGGGAACCACCGGGGAGCTGTTTTTT
.	TRBV6-1	.	TRBJ2-4	CASMFGGHGGDSQYF	TGTGCCAGCATGTTCGGGGGCCACGGAGGGGACAGTCAGTACTTC
.	TRBV5-1	.	TRBJ1-2	CASRRGQDYGYTF	TGCGCCAGCAGGCGTGGGCAGGATTATGGCTACACCTTC
TRBD1	TRBV27	.	TRBJ2-5	CATRTGGYGTQYF	TGTGCCACCAGGACAGGGGGATATGGGACCCAGTACTTC
.	TRBV14	.	TRBJ1-2	CASSQGGIKQGHGYTF	TGTGCCAGCAGCCAAGGGGGGATTAAACAGGGTCATGGCTACACCTTC
TRBD1	TRBV7-2	.	TRBJ1-2	CASSTDRGPFRGYTF	TGTGCCAGCAGCACAGACAGGGGGCCGTTTCGTGGCTACACCTTC
TRBD1	TRBV19	.	TRBJ2-7	CASSIGTGGPYEQYF	TGTGCCAGTAGTATAGGGACAGGGGGTCCCTACGAGCAGTACTTC
TRBD2	TRBV6-5	.	TRBJ2-7	CASRIAGSDGEQYF	TGTGCCAGCAGAATAGCGGGATCGGACGGCGAGCAGTACTTC
.	TRBV7-3	few	TRBJ2-2	CASSPSRGHDGTGELFF	TGTGCCAGCAGCCCCTCTCGGGGACACGACGGAACCGGGGAGCTGTTTTTT
.	TRBV30	.	TRBJ1-1	CAWSVGSQNTEAFF	TGTGCCTGGAGTGTTGGGAGCCAGAACACTGAAGCTTTCTTT
TRBD1	TRBV5-6	.	TRBJ1-2	CASSQDRAPGYTF	TGTGCCAGCAGTCAGGACAGGGCTCCCGGCTACACCTTC
.	TRBV14	.	TRBJ2-5	CASSSGETQYF	TGTGCCAGCAGCTCGGGGGAGACCCAGTACTTC
TRBD1	TRBV19	.	TRBJ1-2	CASSKQGARYGYTF	TGTGCCAGTAGTAAACAGGGGGCTCGGTATGGCTACACCTTC
.	TRBV9	once	TRBJ2-5	CASSVFSGPPGQETQYF	TGTGCCAGCAGCGTTTTTTCTGGCCCTCCGGGACAAGAGACCCAGTACTTC
TRBD1	TRBV5-4	.	TRBJ2-1	CATGGRVTIEQFF	TGTGCCACAGGGGGTAGGGTTACAATTGAGCAGTTCTTC
.	TRBV11-3	few	TRBJ2-3	CASSLEGHRTDTQYF	TGTGCCAGCAGCTTAGAAGGACATCGAACAGATACGCAGTATTTT
TRBD2	TRBV4-2	.	TRBJ2-7	CASSPPGSPGLAGTQVF	TGTGCCAGCAGCCCCCCGGGGAGCCCGGGACTAGCGGGGACTCAGGTCTTC